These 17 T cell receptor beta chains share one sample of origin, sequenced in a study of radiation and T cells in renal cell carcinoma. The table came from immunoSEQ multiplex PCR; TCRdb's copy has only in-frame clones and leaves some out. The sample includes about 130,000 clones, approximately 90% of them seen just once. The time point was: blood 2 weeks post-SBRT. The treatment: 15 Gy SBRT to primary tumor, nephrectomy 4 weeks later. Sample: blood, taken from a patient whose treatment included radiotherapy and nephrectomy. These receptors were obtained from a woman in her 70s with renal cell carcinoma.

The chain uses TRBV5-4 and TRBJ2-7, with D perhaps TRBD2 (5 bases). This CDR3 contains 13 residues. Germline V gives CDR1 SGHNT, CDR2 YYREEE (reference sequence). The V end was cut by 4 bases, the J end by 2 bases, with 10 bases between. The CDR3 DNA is TGTGCCAGCAGCCCCGGGGTCACCTACGAGCAGTACTTC. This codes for CASSPGVTYEQYF. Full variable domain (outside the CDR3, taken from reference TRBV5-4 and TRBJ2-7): ETGVTQSPTHLIKTRGQQVTLRCSSQSGHNTVSWYQQALGQGPQFIFQYYREEENGRGNFPPRFSGLQFPNYSSELNVNALELDDSALYLCASSPGVTYEQYFGPGTRLTVT.

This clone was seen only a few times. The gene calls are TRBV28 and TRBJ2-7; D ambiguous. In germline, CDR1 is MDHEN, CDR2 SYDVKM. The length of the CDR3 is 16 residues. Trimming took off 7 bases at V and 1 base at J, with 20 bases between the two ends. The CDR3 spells CASIPTRRFISYEQYF. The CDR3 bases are TGTGCCAGCATTCCCACAAGAAGGTTTATTTCCTACGAGCAGTACTTC.

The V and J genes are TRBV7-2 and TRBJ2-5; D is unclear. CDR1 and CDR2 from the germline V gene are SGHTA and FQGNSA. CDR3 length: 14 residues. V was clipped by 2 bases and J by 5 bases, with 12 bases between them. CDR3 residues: CASSLYKLWETQYF. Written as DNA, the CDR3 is TGTGCCAGCAGCTTATATAAGTTATGGGAGACCCAGTACTTC.

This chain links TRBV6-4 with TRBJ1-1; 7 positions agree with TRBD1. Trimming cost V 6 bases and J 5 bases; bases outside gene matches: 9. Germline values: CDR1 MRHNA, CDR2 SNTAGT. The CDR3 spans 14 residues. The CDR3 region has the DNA TGTGCCAGCAGCTTAGGGGGCGCGGGGACTGAAGCTTTCTTT. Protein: CASSLGGAGTEAFF.

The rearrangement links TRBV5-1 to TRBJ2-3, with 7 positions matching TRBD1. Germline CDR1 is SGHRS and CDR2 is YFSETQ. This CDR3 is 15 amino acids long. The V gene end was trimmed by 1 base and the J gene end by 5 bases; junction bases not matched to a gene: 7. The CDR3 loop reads CASSLKGAYRDTQYF. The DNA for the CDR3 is TGCGCCAGCAGCTTGAAGGGGGCGTACAGAGATACGCAGTATTTT.

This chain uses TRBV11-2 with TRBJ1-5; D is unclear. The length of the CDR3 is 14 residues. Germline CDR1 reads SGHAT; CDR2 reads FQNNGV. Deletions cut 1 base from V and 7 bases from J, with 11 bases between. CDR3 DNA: TGTGCCAGCAGCTTAGTGGGCGGGCCCCAGCCCCAGCATTTT. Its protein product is CASSLVGGPQPQHF.

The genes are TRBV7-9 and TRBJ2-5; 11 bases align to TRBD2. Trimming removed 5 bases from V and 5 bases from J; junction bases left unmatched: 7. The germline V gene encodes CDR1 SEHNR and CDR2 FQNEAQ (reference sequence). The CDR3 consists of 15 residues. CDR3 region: CASSTLAGGRETQYF. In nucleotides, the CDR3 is TGTGCCAGCAGCACCTTAGCGGGGGGGCGTGAGACCCAGTACTTC.

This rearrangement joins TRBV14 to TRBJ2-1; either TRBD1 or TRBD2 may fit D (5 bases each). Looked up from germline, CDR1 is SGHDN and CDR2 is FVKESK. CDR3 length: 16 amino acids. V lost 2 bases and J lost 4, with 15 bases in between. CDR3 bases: TGTGCCAGCAGCCAAATCGGGGCAGGAGCTTACAATGAGCAGTTCTTC. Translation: CASSQIGAGAYNEQFF.

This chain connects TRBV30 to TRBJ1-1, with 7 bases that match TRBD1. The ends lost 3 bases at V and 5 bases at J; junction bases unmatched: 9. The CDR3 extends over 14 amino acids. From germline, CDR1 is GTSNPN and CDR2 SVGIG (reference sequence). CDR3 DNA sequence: TGTGCCTGGAGCTTTCCCAGGGGGTATACTGAAGCTTTCTTT. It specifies CAWSFPRGYTEAFF.

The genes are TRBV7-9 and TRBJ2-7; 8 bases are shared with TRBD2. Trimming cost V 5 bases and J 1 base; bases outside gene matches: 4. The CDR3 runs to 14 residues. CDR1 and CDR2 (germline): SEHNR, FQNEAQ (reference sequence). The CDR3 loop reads CASSPGLASYEQYF. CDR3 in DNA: TGTGCCAGCAGCCCCGGACTAGCATCCTACGAGCAGTACTTC.

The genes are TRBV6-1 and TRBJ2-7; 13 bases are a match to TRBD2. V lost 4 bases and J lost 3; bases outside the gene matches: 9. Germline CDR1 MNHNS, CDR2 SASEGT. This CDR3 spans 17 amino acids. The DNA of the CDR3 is TGTGCCAGCAGTGGGGGGACTAGCGGGGCGAAAAACTACGAGCAGTACTTC. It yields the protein CASSGGTSGAKNYEQYF.

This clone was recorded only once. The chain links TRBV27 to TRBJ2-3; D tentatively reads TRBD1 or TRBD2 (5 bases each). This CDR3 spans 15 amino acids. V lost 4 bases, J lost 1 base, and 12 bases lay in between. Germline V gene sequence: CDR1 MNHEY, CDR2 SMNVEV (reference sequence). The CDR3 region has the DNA TGTGCCAGCAGTTCCACCCGGGGACGCACAGATACGCAGTATTTT. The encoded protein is CASSSTRGRTDTQYF.

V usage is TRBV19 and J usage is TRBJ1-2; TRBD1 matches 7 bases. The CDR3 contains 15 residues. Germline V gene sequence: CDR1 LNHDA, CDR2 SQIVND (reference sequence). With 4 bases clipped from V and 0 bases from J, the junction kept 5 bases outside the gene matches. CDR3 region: CASSTTGRSNYGYTF. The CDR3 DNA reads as TGTGCCAGTAGTACGACAGGGCGATCTAACTATGGCTACACCTTC. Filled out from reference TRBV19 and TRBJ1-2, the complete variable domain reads DGGITQSPKYLFRKEGQNVTLSCEQNLNHDAMYWYRQDPGQGLRLIYYSQIVNDFQKGDIAEGYSVSREKKESFPLTVTSAQKNPTAFYLCASSTTGRSNYGYTFGSGTRLTVV.

CDR3 region: CASSISGTGKKETQYF. The CDR3 DNA sequence: TGTGCCAGTAGTATATCCGGGACAGGAAAGAAAGAGACCCAGTACTTC. This chain uses TRBV19 with TRBJ2-5; 8 bases agree with TRBD1. Germline V gene sequence: CDR1 LNHDA, CDR2 SQIVND (reference sequence). This CDR3 is 16 amino acids long. Unmatched junction bases numbered 8, after V lost 2 bases and J lost 3 bases. The full variable domain, with the rest looked up from reference TRBV19 and TRBJ2-5, is DGGITQSPKYLFRKEGQNVTLSCEQNLNHDAMYWYRQDPGQGLRLIYYSQIVNDFQKGDIAEGYSVSREKKESFPLTVTSAQKNPTAFYLCASSISGTGKKETQYFGPGTRLLVL.

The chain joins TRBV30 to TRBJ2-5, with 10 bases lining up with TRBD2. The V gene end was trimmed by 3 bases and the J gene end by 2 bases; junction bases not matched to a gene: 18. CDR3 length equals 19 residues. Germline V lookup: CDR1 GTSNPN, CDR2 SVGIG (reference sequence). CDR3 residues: CAWRGWGRVSAGGQETQYF. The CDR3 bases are TGTGCCTGGAGGGGATGGGGCAGGGTCTCAGCGGGGGGGCAAGAGACCCAGTACTTC.

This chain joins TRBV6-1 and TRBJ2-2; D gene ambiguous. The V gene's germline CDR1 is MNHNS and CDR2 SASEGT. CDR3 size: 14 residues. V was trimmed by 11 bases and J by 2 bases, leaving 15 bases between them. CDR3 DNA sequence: TGTGCCTGCCTTTACCAAAGTAACACCGGGGAGCTGTTTTTT. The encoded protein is CACLYQSNTGELFF.

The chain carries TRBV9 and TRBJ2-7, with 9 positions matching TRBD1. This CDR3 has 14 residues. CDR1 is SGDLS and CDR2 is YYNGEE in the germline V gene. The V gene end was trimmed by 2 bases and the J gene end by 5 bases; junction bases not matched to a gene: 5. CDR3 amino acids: CASSVRDRADEQYF. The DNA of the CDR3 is TGTGCCAGCAGCGTTCGGGACAGGGCCGACGAGCAGTACTTC.